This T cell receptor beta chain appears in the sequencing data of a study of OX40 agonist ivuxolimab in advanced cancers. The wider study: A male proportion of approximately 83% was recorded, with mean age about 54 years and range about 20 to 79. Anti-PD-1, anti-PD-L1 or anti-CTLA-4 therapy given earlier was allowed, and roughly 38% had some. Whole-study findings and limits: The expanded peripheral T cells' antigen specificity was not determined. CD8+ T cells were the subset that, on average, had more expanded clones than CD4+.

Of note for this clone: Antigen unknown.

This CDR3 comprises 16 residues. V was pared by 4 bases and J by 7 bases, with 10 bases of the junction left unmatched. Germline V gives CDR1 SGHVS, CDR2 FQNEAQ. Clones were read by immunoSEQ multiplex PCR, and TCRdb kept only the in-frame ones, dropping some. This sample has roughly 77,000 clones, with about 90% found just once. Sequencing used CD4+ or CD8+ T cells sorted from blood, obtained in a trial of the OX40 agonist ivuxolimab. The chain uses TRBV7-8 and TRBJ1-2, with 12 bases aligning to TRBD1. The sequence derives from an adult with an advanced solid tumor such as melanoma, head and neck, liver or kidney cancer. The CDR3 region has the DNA TGTGCCAGCAGCTCACCCCGGGGGACAGGGGGCTTTGGCTACACCTTC. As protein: CASSSPRGTGGFGYTF.